There are many counts of the clone carrying this T cell receptor (beta chain). V lost 5 bases to trimming and J lost 7 bases; unmatched junction nucleotides: 8. The CDR3 is made up of 16 amino acids. TCRdb processed the 5' RACE reads anew with MiXCR; each CDR3 protein has one entry. Seen here are 350,000 to 450,000 distinct CDR3 sequences, 15% to 20% observed once, and the top ten hold approximately 8.1%. The sample belongs to a study of T-cell memory formation after mild COVID-19. The source of this sequence is an adult woman who had mild COVID-19 (a few samples of this study predate the infection). Cell type and time point are not known. The material sequenced was PBMCs or a T cell subset sorted from them (not recorded which). This sequence joins TRBV12-3 or TRBV12-4 and TRBJ1-6; 10 bases match TRBD1. The CDR3 coding sequence is TGTGCCAGCAGTGCAGGGACAGGGGTTCTGAATTCACCCCTCCACTTT. Its translation: CASSAGTGVLNSPLHF.